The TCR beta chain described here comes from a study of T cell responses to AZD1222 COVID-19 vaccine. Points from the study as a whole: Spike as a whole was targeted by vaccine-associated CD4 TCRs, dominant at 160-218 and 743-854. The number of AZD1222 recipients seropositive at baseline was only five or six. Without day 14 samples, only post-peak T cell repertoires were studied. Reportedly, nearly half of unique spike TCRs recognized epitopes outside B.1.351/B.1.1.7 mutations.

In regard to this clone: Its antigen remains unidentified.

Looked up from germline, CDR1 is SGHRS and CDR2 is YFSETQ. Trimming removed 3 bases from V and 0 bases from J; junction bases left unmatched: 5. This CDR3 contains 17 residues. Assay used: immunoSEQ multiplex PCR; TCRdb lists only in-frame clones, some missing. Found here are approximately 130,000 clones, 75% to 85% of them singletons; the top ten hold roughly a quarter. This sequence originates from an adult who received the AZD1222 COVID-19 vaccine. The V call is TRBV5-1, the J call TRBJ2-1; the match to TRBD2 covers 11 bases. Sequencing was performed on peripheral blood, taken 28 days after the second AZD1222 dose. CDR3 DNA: TGCGCCAGCAGCTACACTAGCGGGGGCCGCTCCTACAATGAGCAGTTCTTC. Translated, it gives CASSYTSGGRSYNEQFF.